This T cell receptor (beta chain) was sequenced during a study of radiation and T cells in renal cell carcinoma. General observations from the study: Intratumoral heterogeneity was not captured in these roughly 0.96 g regions.

J was trimmed by 7 bases and V by 2 bases; bases with no gene match: 9. The CDR3 totals 14 residues. Germline-derived CDR1 and CDR2 are SGHKS and YYEKEE (reference sequence). Clones were read by immunoSEQ multiplex PCR, and TCRdb kept only the in-frame ones, dropping some. The top ten clones hold roughly 19% of a sample with 10,000 to 15,000 clones, about 65% of them seen once. With regard to this clone: The antigen is unknown.

Indicated treatment: treatment-naive control, cytoreductive nephrectomy. Control tumor donors were a few females and 11 males, median age about 60 years. V is TRBV5-5 and J is TRBJ2-7, with 7 bases that match TRBD1. The starting material was tumor tissue, obtained from a patient whose treatment was nephrectomy without radiotherapy. The sequence came from a woman older than 75 with renal cell carcinoma. Written as DNA, the CDR3 is TGTGCCAGCAGCTTCGGACAGGACCTTAGAGAGCAGTACTTC. This codes for CASSFGQDLREQYF.